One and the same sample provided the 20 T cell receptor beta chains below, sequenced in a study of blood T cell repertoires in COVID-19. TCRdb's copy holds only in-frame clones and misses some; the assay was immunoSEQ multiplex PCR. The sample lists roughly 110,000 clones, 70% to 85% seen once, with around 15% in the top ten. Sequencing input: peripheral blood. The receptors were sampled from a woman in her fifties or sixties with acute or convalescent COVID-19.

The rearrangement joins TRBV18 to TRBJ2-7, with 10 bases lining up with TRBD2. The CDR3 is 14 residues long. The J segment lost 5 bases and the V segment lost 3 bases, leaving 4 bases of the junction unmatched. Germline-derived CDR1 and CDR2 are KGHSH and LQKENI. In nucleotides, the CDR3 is TGTGCCAGCTCACCGGGACTAGCGCCTAACGAGCAGTACTTC. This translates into CASSPGLAPNEQYF.

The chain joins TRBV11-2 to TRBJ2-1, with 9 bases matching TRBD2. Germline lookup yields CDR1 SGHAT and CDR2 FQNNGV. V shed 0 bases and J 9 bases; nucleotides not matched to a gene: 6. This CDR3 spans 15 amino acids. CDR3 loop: CASSLEAGGPSEQFF. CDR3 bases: TGTGCCAGCAGCTTAGAGGCGGGGGGGCCGTCTGAGCAGTTCTTC.

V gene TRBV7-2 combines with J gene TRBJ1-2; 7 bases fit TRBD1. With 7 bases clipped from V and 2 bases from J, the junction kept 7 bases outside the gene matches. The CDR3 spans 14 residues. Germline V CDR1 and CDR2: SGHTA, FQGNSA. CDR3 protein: CASNPGTVNYGYTF. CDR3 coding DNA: TGTGCCAGCAACCCGGGGACAGTCAACTATGGCTACACCTTC.

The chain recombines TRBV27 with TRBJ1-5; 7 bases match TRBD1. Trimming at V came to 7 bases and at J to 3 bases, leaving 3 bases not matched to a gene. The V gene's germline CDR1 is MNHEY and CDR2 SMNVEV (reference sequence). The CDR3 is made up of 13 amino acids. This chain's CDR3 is CASKTGYNQPQHF. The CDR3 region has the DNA TGTGCCAGCAAGACAGGGTACAATCAGCCCCAGCATTTT.

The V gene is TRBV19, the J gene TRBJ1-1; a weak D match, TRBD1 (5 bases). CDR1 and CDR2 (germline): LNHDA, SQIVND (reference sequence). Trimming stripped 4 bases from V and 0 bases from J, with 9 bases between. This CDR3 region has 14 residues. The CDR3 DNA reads TGTGCCAGTAGTACGGACACCGTGAACACTGAAGCTTTCTTT. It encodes CASSTDTVNTEAFF.

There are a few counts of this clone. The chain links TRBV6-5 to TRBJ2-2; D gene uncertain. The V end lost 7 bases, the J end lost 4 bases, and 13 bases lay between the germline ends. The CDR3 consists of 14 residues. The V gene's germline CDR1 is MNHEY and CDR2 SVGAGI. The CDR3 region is CASIPSGITGELFF. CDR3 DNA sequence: TGTGCCAGCATTCCATCCGGTATCACCGGGGAGCTGTTTTTT.

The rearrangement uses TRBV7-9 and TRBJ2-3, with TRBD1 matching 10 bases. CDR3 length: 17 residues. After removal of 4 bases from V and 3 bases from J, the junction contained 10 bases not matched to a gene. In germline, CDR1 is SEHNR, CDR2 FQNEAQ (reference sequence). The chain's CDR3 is CASSSRLTGQGTDTQYF. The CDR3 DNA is TGTGCCAGCAGCTCCCGCCTCACGGGACAGGGGACAGATACGCAGTATTTT.

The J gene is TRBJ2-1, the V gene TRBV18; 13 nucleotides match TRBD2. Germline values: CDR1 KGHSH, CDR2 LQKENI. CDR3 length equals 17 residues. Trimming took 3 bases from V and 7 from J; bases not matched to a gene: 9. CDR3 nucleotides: TGTGCCAGCTCACCCCAGGGGACTAGCGGGAATGGGAATGAGCAGTTCTTC. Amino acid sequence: CASSPQGTSGNGNEQFF.

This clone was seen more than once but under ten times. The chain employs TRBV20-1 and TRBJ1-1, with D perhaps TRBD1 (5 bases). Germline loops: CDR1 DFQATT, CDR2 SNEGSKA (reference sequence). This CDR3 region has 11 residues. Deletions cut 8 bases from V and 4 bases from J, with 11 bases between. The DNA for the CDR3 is TGCAGTCAGGGCAGCCCCACTGAAGCTTTCTTT. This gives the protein CSQGSPTEAFF.

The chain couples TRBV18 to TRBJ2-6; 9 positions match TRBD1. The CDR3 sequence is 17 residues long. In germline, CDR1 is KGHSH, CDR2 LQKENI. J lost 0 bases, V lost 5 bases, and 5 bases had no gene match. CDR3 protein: CASSMGQGFSGANVLTF. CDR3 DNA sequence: TGTGCCAGCTCAATGGGACAGGGATTCTCTGGGGCCAACGTCCTGACTTTC.

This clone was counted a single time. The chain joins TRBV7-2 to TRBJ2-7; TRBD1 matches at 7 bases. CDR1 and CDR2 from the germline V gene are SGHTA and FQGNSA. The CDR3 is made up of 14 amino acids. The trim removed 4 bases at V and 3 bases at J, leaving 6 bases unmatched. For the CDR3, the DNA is TGTGCCAGCAGCTACTCCCGGGACAGCTACGAGCAGTACTTC. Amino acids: CASSYSRDSYEQYF.

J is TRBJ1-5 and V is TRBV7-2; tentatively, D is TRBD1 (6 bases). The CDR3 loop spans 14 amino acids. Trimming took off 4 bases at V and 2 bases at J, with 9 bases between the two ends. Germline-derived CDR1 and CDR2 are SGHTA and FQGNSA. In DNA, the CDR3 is TGTGCCAGCAGCTCCAGGGGAGGCAATCAGCCCCAGCATTTT. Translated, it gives CASSSRGGNQPQHF.

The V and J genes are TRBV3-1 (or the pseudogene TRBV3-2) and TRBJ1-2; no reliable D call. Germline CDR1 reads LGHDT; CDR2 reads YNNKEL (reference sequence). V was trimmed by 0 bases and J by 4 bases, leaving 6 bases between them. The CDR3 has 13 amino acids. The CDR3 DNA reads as TGTGCCAGCAGCCAAGAATCAGTCTATGGCTACACCTTC. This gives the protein CASSQESVYGYTF.

The CDR3 DNA sequence: TGTGCTAGTGGTTTGCTGAGAGGGACAGGGGCCGGCTACACCTTC. Translating gives CASGLLRGTGAGYTF. The V and J genes are TRBV12-5 and TRBJ1-2; TRBD1 aligns across 10 bases. This CDR3 spans 15 amino acids. Germline-derived CDR1 and CDR2 are LGHNT and FRNRAP. The J segment lost 8 bases and the V segment lost 2 bases, leaving 8 bases of the junction unmatched.

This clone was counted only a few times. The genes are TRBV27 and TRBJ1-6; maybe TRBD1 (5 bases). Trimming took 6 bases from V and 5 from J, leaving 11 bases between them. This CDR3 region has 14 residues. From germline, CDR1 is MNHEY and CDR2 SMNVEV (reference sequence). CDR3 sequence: CASSSTGDNSPLHF. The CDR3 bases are TGTGCCAGCAGCTCGACGGGGGATAATTCACCCCTCCACTTT.

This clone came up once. For the CDR3, the DNA is TGTGCCAGTAGTACGTTACTAGCGGGTTACAACACCGGGGAGCTGTTTTTT. Translated: CASSTLLAGYNTGELFF. This sequence joins TRBV19 and TRBJ2-2; 9 bases are shared with TRBD2. The CDR3 is 17 amino acids. The germline CDR1 and CDR2 sequences are LNHDA and SQIVND (reference sequence). The junction had 8 bases not matched to a gene; V was cut back by 4 bases and J by 2 bases.

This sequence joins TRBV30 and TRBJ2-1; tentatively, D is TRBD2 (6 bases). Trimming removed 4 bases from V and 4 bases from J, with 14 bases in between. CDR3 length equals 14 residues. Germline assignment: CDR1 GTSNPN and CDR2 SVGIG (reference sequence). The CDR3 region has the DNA TGTGCCTGGACGATATCTAGCGAGTACAATGAGCAGTTCTTC. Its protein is CAWTISSEYNEQFF.

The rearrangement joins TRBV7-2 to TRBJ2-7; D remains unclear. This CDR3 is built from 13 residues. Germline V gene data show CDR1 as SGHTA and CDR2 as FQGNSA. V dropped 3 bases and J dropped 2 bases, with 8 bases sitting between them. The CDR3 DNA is TGTGCCAGCAGCTTGAGATTTGCCTACGAGCAGTACTTC. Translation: CASSLRFAYEQYF.

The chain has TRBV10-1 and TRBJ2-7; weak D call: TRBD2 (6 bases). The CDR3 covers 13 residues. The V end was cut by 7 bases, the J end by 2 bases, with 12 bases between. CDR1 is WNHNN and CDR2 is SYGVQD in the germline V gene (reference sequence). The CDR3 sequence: CASMGDSTYEQYF. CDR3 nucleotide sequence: TGCGCCAGCATGGGGGACTCGACCTACGAGCAGTACTTC.

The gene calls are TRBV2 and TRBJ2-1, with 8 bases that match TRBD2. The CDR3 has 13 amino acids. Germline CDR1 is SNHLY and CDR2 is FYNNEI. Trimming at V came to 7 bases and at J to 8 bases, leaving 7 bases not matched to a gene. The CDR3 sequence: CASTPGLEYEQFF. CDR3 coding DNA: TGTGCCAGCACCCCGGGACTAGAGTATGAGCAGTTCTTC. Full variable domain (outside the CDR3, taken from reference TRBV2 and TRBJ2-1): EPEVTQTPSHQVTQMGQEVILRCVPISNHLYFYWYRQILGQKVEFLVSFYNNEISEKSEIFDDQFSVERPDGSNFTLKIRSTKLEDSAMYFCASTPGLEYEQFFGPGTRLTVL.